A single sample is the source of the 16 T cell receptor beta chains below, sequenced in a study of T cell changes during pregnancy in multiple sclerosis. This table comes from immunoSEQ multiplex PCR, and its TCRdb copy is limited to in-frame clones, with some not included. The sample has more than 25,000 clones; 87% are singletons. Sample: CD8+ T cells from peripheral blood mononuclear cells, taken in the first trimester of pregnancy. All receptors come from a female donor with multiple sclerosis, enrolled in a pregnancy study.

The rearrangement joins TRBV2 to TRBJ2-1; 10 nucleotides align to TRBD1. This CDR3 is 15 amino acids long. Per germline, CDR1 SNHLY and CDR2 FYNNEI. The V segment lost 6 bases and the J segment 8 bases; nucleotides outside the gene matches: 10. In DNA form, the CDR3 reads TGTGCCAGCAGCACCGGGACAGGGGAAGTCGATGAGCAGTTCTTC. This codes for CASSTGTGEVDEQFF.

The chain has TRBV2 and TRBJ2-7, with TRBD2 matching over 15 bases. The germline V gene has CDR1 SNHLY and CDR2 FYNNEI. The V gene end was trimmed by 3 bases and the J gene end by 6 bases; junction bases not matched to a gene: 21. The CDR3 totals 21 residues. The CDR3, as DNA: TGTGCCAGCAGTGAGAGCATGACGGGACTAGCGGGGGGCTTTGACTCCCCCGAGCAGTACTTC. Amino acids: CASSESMTGLAGGFDSPEQYF.

The V and J genes are TRBV6-1 and TRBJ2-1; a possible D gene is TRBD2 (6 bases). Germline CDR1 MNHNS, CDR2 SASEGT. Trimming shortened V by 2 bases and J by 4 bases, and 12 bases separated the two germline ends. This CDR3 region has 15 residues. Here the CDR3 DNA reads TGTGCCAGCAGTGAAATCGGGGGATCTTACAATGAGCAGTTCTTC. This gives the protein CASSEIGGSYNEQFF.

Comment on this clone: The identical CDR3 is also encoded by other nucleotide sequences in the sample. The chain uses TRBV7-9 and TRBJ1-1; D gene unclear. The germline V and J ends were trimmed by 2 bases and 5 bases, with 3 bases remaining between them. The CDR3 is made up of 11 amino acids. Germline CDR1 reads SEHNR; CDR2 reads FQNEAQ (reference sequence). The CDR3 loop is CASSLITEAFF. The CDR3 region has the DNA TGTGCCAGCAGCTTAATAACTGAAGCTTTCTTT.

This sequence joins TRBV13 and TRBJ2-5; D is possibly TRBD1 (5 bases). In germline, CDR1 is PRHDT, CDR2 FYEKMQ (reference sequence). The CDR3 extends over 13 amino acids. V was cut by 5 bases and J by 4 bases, with 11 bases left in between. CDR3 in amino acids: CASSLLRGETQYF. CDR3 DNA: TGTGCCAGCAGCCTACTAAGGGGAGAGACCCAGTACTTC.

V and J are TRBV4-1 and TRBJ2-1; 12 bases match TRBD2. Germline values: CDR1 MGHRA, CDR2 YSYEKL. Losses at the gene ends were 1 base for V and 0 bases for J; bases not matched to a gene: 7. The CDR3 is 19 residues long. The CDR3 nucleotides are TGCGCCAGCAGCCAAGTGGGTCTAGCGGGGGGGAGCTCCTACAATGAGCAGTTCTTC. Protein product: CASSQVGLAGGSSYNEQFF.

The CDR3 here is CASSRTFVHEQYF. CDR3 in DNA: TGTGCCAGCAGCCGGACTTTCGTCCACGAGCAGTACTTC. The chain recombines TRBV27 with TRBJ2-7, with a weak D call TRBD2 (5 bases). This CDR3 has 13 residues. Germline V gives CDR1 MNHEY, CDR2 SMNVEV (reference sequence). Trimming removed 6 bases from V and 5 bases from J, with 14 bases in between.

The J gene is TRBJ1-5, the V gene TRBV28; TRBD1 might be the D (6 bases). Looked up from germline, CDR1 is MDHEN and CDR2 is SYDVKM. The CDR3 is 15 amino acids. V dropped 2 bases and J dropped 3 bases, with 11 bases sitting between them. The DNA of the CDR3 is TGTGCCAGCAGTTTACGACAGGAGAACAATCAGCCCCAGCATTTT. It specifies CASSLRQENNQPQHF.

The chain couples TRBV2 to TRBJ2-7; D is unresolved. The CDR3 has 15 residues. The germline V and J ends were trimmed by 7 bases and 4 bases, with 20 bases remaining between them. Looked up from germline, CDR1 is SNHLY and CDR2 is FYNNEI. Here the CDR3 reads CASNVIDELLYEQYF. As DNA, the CDR3 is TGTGCCAGCAACGTCATTGATGAGCTCCTGTACGAGCAGTACTTC.

This clone occurred a few times. The rearrangement links TRBV29-1 to TRBJ1-1, with D hard to call. Germline V CDR1 and CDR2: SQVTM, ANQGSEA. The CDR3 runs to 10 residues. Between the trimmed V and J ends, which lost 6 bases and 5 bases, there was a span of 7 bases. As DNA, the CDR3 is TGCAGCGTCTGGGCTACTGAAGCTTTCTTT. Translated: CSVWATEAFF.

The chain couples TRBV19 to TRBJ2-2, with D perhaps matching TRBD1 (6 bases). Trimming removed 8 bases at V and 1 base at J, with 17 bases between. This CDR3 is 16 amino acids long. Germline CDR1 reads LNHDA; CDR2 reads SQIVND (reference sequence). The CDR3 DNA is TGTGCCAGTTCACAGGGACCGACAAAGAACACCGGGGAGCTGTTTTTT. Residues: CASSQGPTKNTGELFF.

The chain has TRBV27 and TRBJ1-4; a possible D gene is TRBD1 (6 bases). This CDR3 has 15 amino acids. Germline loops: CDR1 MNHEY, CDR2 SMNVEV (reference sequence). V lost 6 bases and J lost 7, with 18 bases in between. CDR3 sequence: CASSLQGKLGEKLFF. The CDR3 DNA sequence: TGTGCCAGCAGCCTACAGGGAAAATTGGGTGAAAAACTGTTTTTT.

The chain links TRBV2 to TRBJ1-2; D gene unclear. Looked up from germline, CDR1 is SNHLY and CDR2 is FYNNEI. The V end was cut by 4 bases, the J end by 1 base, with 13 bases between. CDR3 length equals 15 residues. In DNA, the CDR3 is TGTGCCAGCAGTGTTGGAGGGTCGGGTAACTATGGCTACACCTTC. Protein sequence: CASSVGGSGNYGYTF.

The rearrangement links TRBV9 to TRBJ2-5; 9 bases align to TRBD2. This CDR3 contains 15 residues. Trimming removed 0 bases from V and 5 bases from J; junction bases left unmatched: 5. Germline-derived CDR1 and CDR2 are SGDLS and YYNGEE. CDR3 region: CASSVDSGGIETQYF. The CDR3 coding sequence is TGTGCCAGCAGCGTAGATAGCGGGGGCATCGAGACCCAGTACTTC.

The chain combines TRBV6-1 with TRBJ1-5, with 9 bases fitting TRBD1. V shed 0 bases and J 4 bases; nucleotides not matched to a gene: 7. There are 17 residues in the CDR3. Germline CDR1 is MNHNS and CDR2 is SASEGT. The CDR3 sequence: CASSEATGGVWNQPQHF. The CDR3 nucleotides are TGTGCCAGCAGTGAAGCGACAGGGGGGGTATGGAATCAGCCCCAGCATTTT.

This clone was detected only a few times. V usage is TRBV14 and J usage is TRBJ2-7, with D possibly matching TRBD1 (6 bases). With 1 base removed from V and 3 bases from J, the gap between germline ends came to 7 bases. Germline values: CDR1 SGHDN, CDR2 FVKESK. This CDR3 has 13 amino acids. The CDR3 loop reads CASSQARGYEQYF. The DNA of the CDR3 is TGTGCCAGCAGCCAAGCCAGGGGCTACGAGCAGTACTTC.